A single sample is the source of the 26 T cell receptor beta chains below, sequenced in a study of T-cell memory formation after mild COVID-19. TCRdb reanalysed the 5' RACE reads using MiXCR and keeps one entry per CDR3 protein. The sample includes roughly 100,000 distinct CDR3 sequences, around an eighth of them seen just once. The sequencing input was PBMCs or a T cell subset sorted from them (not recorded which). Source of these receptors: an adult woman who had mild COVID-19 (a few samples of this study predate the infection). Cell type and time point are not known.

This clonotype was detected a few times. The chain uses TRBV15 and TRBJ2-1, with a possible D match to TRBD2 (6 bases). Trimming pared 3 bases from V and 7 bases from J, leaving 13 bases between. This CDR3 contains 14 residues. The germline gives CDR1 LNHNV, CDR2 YYDKDF (reference sequence). In DNA form, the CDR3 reads TGTGCCACCAGCAGCGGGAGCCCTATAAATGAGCAGTTCTTC. Protein: CATSSGSPINEQFF.

This clonotype was found a few times. The V and J genes are TRBV24-1 and TRBJ2-2; unclear D gene. There are 13 residues in the CDR3. Germline values: CDR1 KGHDR, CDR2 SFDVKD. Deletions cut 4 bases from V and 2 bases from J, with 4 bases between. The CDR3, as DNA: TGTGCCACCAGTGAAACTAACACCGGGGAGCTGTTTTTT. This translates into CATSETNTGELFF.

The table lists this clonotype with a count of one. The chain has TRBV12-3 or TRBV12-4 and TRBJ1-5, with D perhaps matching TRBD1 (5 bases). The V and J ends lost 6 bases and 4 bases respectively, with 13 bases between them. This CDR3 is 14 amino acids long. The CDR3 sequence: CASRFRGSNQPQHF. CDR3 nucleotides: TGTGCCAGCAGGTTTAGGGGATCGAATCAGCCCCAGCATTTT.

The V call is TRBV24-1, the J call TRBJ2-1; no clear D gene. This CDR3 region has 15 residues. Germline CDR1 is KGHDR and CDR2 is SFDVKD. V was clipped by 2 bases and J by 0 bases, with 7 bases between them. CDR3 amino acids: CATSDYMSSYNEQFF. CDR3 DNA sequence: TGTGCCACCAGTGATTATATGAGCTCCTACAATGAGCAGTTCTTC.

The sample holds a few counts of this clonotype. The CDR3 DNA reads as TGTGCCAGCACCGGGACAGGGCTTTCTGAAGCTTTCTTT. As protein: CASTGTGLSEAFF. The V gene is TRBV27, the J gene TRBJ1-1; TRBD1 agrees at 9 bases. Germline values: CDR1 MNHEY, CDR2 SMNVEV (reference sequence). With V trimmed by 7 bases and J by 6 bases, 6 bases remained unmatched. This CDR3 is 13 amino acids long.

In its sample, this clonotype was seen many times. The genes are TRBV24-1 and TRBJ2-1, with D uncertain. The V gene's germline CDR1 is KGHDR and CDR2 SFDVKD. The germline V and J ends were trimmed by 4 bases and 9 bases, with 15 bases remaining between them. The CDR3 has 14 amino acids. This chain's CDR3 is CATSDSTQRSEQFF. Here the CDR3 DNA reads TGTGCCACCAGTGACTCAACCCAGCGAAGTGAGCAGTTCTTC.

The chain uses TRBV6-4 and TRBJ1-2; D unresolved. CDR3 length: 14 amino acids. Germline CDR1 reads MRHNA; CDR2 reads SNTAGT. V dropped 5 bases and J dropped 4 bases, with 14 bases sitting between them. The chain's CDR3 is CASSPLASGYGYTF. In DNA, the CDR3 is TGTGCCAGCAGTCCCCTCGCCTCGGGCTATGGCTACACCTTC.

The chain couples TRBV30 to TRBJ1-1, with 7 nucleotides matching TRBD1. The ends lost 7 bases at V and 0 bases at J; junction bases unmatched: 5. Germline CDR1 GTSNPN, CDR2 SVGIG (reference sequence). The CDR3 spans 13 residues. CDR3 DNA sequence: TGTGCCTCAGACAGGGCTATGAACACTGAAGCTTTCTTT. The encoded protein is CASDRAMNTEAFF.

The V gene is TRBV19, the J gene TRBJ2-3, with a weak D call TRBD2 (5 bases). Germline V gives CDR1 LNHDA, CDR2 SQIVND (reference sequence). With 5 bases removed from V and 1 base from J, the gap between germline ends came to 7 bases. The CDR3 sequence is 13 residues long. Here the CDR3 reads CASSHGGTDTQYF. The CDR3 DNA is TGTGCCAGTAGTCACGGGGGCACAGATACGCAGTATTTT.

This clonotype showed up just a few times. This chain links TRBV5-8 with TRBJ1-1; 9 positions agree with TRBD1. The CDR3 has 17 residues. Germline-derived CDR1 and CDR2 are SGHTS and YDEGEE. V lost 1 base and J lost 3; bases outside the gene matches: 10. The CDR3 loop is CASSLSPGTGSDTEAFF. For the CDR3, the DNA is TGTGCCAGCAGCTTGAGTCCCGGGACAGGGTCCGACACTGAAGCTTTCTTT. The full variable domain, in which reference TRBV5-8 and TRBJ1-1 provide the parts outside the CDR3, is EAGVTQSPTHLIKTRGQQATLRCSPISGHTSVYWYQQALGLGLQFLLWYDEGEERNRGNFPPRFSGRQFPNYSSELNVNALELEDSALYLCASSLSPGTGSDTEAFFGQGTRLTVV.

This clonotype appeared many times. The chain carries TRBV12-3 or TRBV12-4 and TRBJ2-1, with 8 bases lining up with TRBD2. CDR3 length equals 13 residues. Losses at the gene ends were 4 bases for V and 9 bases for J; bases not matched to a gene: 5. DNA of the CDR3: TGTGCCAGCAGTTCCGGGGGGGCGGGTGAGCAGTTCTTC. Translation gives CASSSGGAGEQFF.

This rearrangement joins TRBV2 to TRBJ2-5, with D unresolved. The CDR3 has 14 residues. Trimming cost V 3 bases and J 2 bases, with 10 bases left between them. Germline assignment: CDR1 SNHLY and CDR2 FYNNEI. CDR3 bases: TGTGCCAGCAGTGAGACGTTGGGGCAAGAGACCCAGTACTTC. This gives the protein CASSETLGQETQYF. Full variable domain (rest looked up from reference TRBV2 and TRBJ2-5): EPEVTQTPSHQVTQMGQEVILRCVPISNHLYFYWYRQILGQKVEFLVSFYNNEISEKSEIFDDQFSVERPDGSNFTLKIRSTKLEDSAMYFCASSETLGQETQYFGPGTRLLVL.

This clonotype was seen a handful of times. This chain links TRBV9 with TRBJ1-1, with D possibly matching TRBD1 (6 bases). Trimming took 1 base from V and 5 from J, leaving 27 bases between them. CDR3 length: 19 amino acids. Per the germline V gene, CDR1 is SGDLS and CDR2 is YYNGEE. The CDR3 bases are TGTGCCAGCAGCGTATATGGGGTACAGGGAGGAGGAGGAGGAACTGAAGCTTTCTTT. Its protein product is CASSVYGVQGGGGGTEAFF.

The sample holds a few counts of this clonotype. J is TRBJ1-1 and V is TRBV7-2, with D perhaps matching TRBD1 (6 bases). The V gene's germline CDR1 is SGHTA and CDR2 FQGNSA. This CDR3 region has 14 residues. V was trimmed by 2 bases and J by 4 bases, leaving 11 bases between them. The CDR3 here is CASSLTGRGTEAFF. The CDR3 nucleotides are TGTGCCAGCAGCTTAACAGGGCGGGGCACTGAAGCTTTCTTT.

The gene calls are TRBV12-3 or TRBV12-4 and TRBJ2-1; tentatively, D is TRBD1 or TRBD2 (5 bases each). The V end lost 7 bases, the J end lost 7 bases, and 14 bases lay between the germline ends. This CDR3 has 13 amino acids. The CDR3 here is CASTTGAPNEQFF. The DNA of the CDR3 is TGTGCCAGCACAACCGGGGCTCCAAATGAGCAGTTCTTC.

This clonotype occurred a few times. The rearrangement joins TRBV5-1 to TRBJ2-1, with TRBD1 identical over 7 bases. Trimming took 4 bases from V and 4 from J; bases not matched to a gene: 8. CDR3 length: 15 amino acids. Germline loops: CDR1 SGHRS, CDR2 YFSETQ. The CDR3 DNA is TGCGCCAGCAGCCCGGGACAGAACCCGTACAATGAGCAGTTCTTC. Protein sequence: CASSPGQNPYNEQFF.

V usage is TRBV5-5 and J usage is TRBJ2-7, with D possibly being TRBD1 or TRBD2 (5 bases each). With 4 bases removed from V and 3 bases from J, the gap between germline ends came to 14 bases. Germline V gives CDR1 SGHKS, CDR2 YYEKEE (reference sequence). This CDR3 is built from 14 residues. The CDR3 bases are TGTGCCAGCAGCCCCGGGACGGTAGACTACGAGCAGTACTTC. Encoded protein: CASSPGTVDYEQYF.

This clonotype was seen a few times. This sequence joins TRBV20-1 and TRBJ2-7; 9 bases line up with TRBD1. The CDR3 extends over 14 amino acids. Germline V gives CDR1 DFQATT, CDR2 SNEGSKA (reference sequence). After removal of 6 bases from V and 4 bases from J, the junction contained 10 bases not matched to a gene. Here the CDR3 DNA reads TGCAGTGCACACGGACAGGGGAGACTATACGAGCAGTACTTC. Its protein is CSAHGQGRLYEQYF.

This clonotype has a handful of counts. The chain combines TRBV24-1 with TRBJ2-3; 8 nucleotides agree with TRBD2. V lost 8 bases and J lost 3; bases outside the gene matches: 6. The CDR3 contains 14 residues. Germline V gene data show CDR1 as KGHDR and CDR2 as SFDVKD. The CDR3 loop is CATKGLGGTDTQYF. The CDR3 DNA sequence: TGTGCCACCAAGGGACTAGGAGGGACAGATACGCAGTATTTT.

The CDR3 DNA sequence: TGTGCCAGCAGCCAATTAGCGGCAGAGCAGTACTTC. Translating it yields CASSQLAAEQYF. The genes are TRBV3-1 and TRBJ2-7; TRBD2 is a possible D gene (6 bases). The CDR3 loop spans 12 amino acids. V lost 2 bases to trimming and J lost 7 bases, with 9 bases between them. The germline V gene encodes CDR1 LGHDT and CDR2 YNNKEL (reference sequence).

This clonotype was seen at least ten times. In DNA, the CDR3 is TGTGCCAGCAGTCCCAGACACCCAACTAATGAAAAACTGTTTTTT. This encodes CASSPRHPTNEKLFF. The gene calls are TRBV28 and TRBJ1-4; D gene unclear. Germline V gives CDR1 MDHEN, CDR2 SYDVKM. Trimming shortened V by 5 bases and J by 0 bases, and 10 bases separated the two germline ends. This CDR3 has 15 amino acids. The variable domain in full, with the rest retrieved from reference TRBV28 and TRBJ1-4, is DVKVTQSSRYLVKRTGEKVFLECVQDMDHENMFWYRQDPGLGLRLIYFSYDVKMKEKGDIPEGYSVSREKKERFSLILESASTNQTSMYLCASSPRHPTNEKLFFGSGTQLSVL.

The rearrangement links TRBV29-1 to TRBJ2-1; a possible D gene is TRBD2 (6 bases). This CDR3 spans 16 amino acids. V lost 1 base and J 6 bases, leaving 19 bases between the germline ends. Germline CDR1 and CDR2: SQVTM and ANQGSEA. CDR3: CSVEGGRLVITNEQFF. For the CDR3, the DNA is TGCAGCGTTGAAGGGGGAAGACTAGTGATAACCAATGAGCAGTTCTTC.

This clonotype was counted a few times. The chain couples TRBV12-3 or TRBV12-4 to TRBJ1-5; D unclear. Between the trimmed V and J ends, which lost 6 bases and 1 base, there was a span of 13 bases. The CDR3 sequence is 15 residues long. The CDR3 here is CASSPLGGSNQPQHF. The CDR3, as DNA: TGTGCCAGCAGCCCGCTGGGTGGGAGCAATCAGCCCCAGCATTTT.

The V and J genes are TRBV9 and TRBJ2-7, with no clear D. Trimming took 3 bases from V and 5 from J, leaving 15 bases between them. The CDR3 loop spans 14 amino acids. The germline V gene has CDR1 SGDLS and CDR2 YYNGEE. The CDR3 region has the DNA TGTGCCAGCAGCGATGGCTTTAGCAGGAACGAGCAGTACTTC. Translated: CASSDGFSRNEQYF.

This clonotype was seen only a few times. The chain couples TRBV27 to TRBJ1-2; D not resolved. The CDR3 contains 14 residues. Germline lookup yields CDR1 MNHEY and CDR2 SMNVEV (reference sequence). Deletions cut 4 bases from V and 4 bases from J, with 13 bases between. DNA for the CDR3: TGTGCCAGCAGTTCGATGGGCCCAACCTATGGCTACACCTTC. Residues: CASSSMGPTYGYTF.

The chain couples TRBV4-1 to TRBJ2-3, with D possibly TRBD2 on 7 matching bases. This CDR3 has 15 amino acids. CDR1 is MGHRA and CDR2 is YSYEKL in the germline V gene. V gave up 4 bases and J gave up 6 bases, with 17 bases separating them. CDR3 protein: CASSPQGGAEDTQYF. CDR3 bases: TGCGCCAGCAGCCCCCAAGGGGGGGCCGAGGATACGCAGTATTTT.